The sequence of this T cell receptor (beta chain) was determined in a study of T cell changes during pregnancy in multiple sclerosis. Clones were read by immunoSEQ multiplex PCR, and TCRdb kept only the in-frame ones, dropping some. The sample records approximately 33,000 clones, 88% being singletons. Germline V gene lookup returns CDR1 SNHLY and CDR2 FYNNEI. This CDR3 region has 13 residues. Trimming at V came to 5 bases and at J to 4 bases, leaving 2 bases not matched to a gene. The chain combines TRBV2 with TRBJ1-5, with TRBD1 identical over 7 bases. The material sequenced was CD4+ T cells from peripheral blood mononuclear cells, taken in the first trimester of pregnancy. This TCR came from a female donor in good health, enrolled as a control in a pregnancy study. The CDR3 DNA reads as TGTGCCAGCAGTAGACAGGGAAATCAGCCCCAGCATTTT. It yields the protein CASSRQGNQPQHF. Together with reference TRBV2 and TRBJ1-5, the CDR3 gives the full variable domain: EPEVTQTPSHQVTQMGQEVILRCVPISNHLYFYWYRQILGQKVEFLVSFYNNEISEKSEIFDDQFSVERPDGSNFTLKIRSTKLEDSAMYFCASSRQGNQPQHFGDGTRLSIL.